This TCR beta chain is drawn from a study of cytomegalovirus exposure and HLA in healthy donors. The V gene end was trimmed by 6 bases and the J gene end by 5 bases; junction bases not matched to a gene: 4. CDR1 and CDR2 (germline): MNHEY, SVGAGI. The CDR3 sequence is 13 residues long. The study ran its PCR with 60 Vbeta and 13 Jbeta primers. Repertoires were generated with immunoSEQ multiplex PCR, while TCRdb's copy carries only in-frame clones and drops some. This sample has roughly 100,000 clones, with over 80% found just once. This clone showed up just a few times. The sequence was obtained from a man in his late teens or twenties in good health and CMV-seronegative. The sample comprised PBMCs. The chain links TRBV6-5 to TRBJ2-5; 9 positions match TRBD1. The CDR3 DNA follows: TGTGCCAGCAGGGGACAGGGTTACGAGACCCAGTACTTC. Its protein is CASRGQGYETQYF.